What follows describes a single TCR beta chain. Its binding antigen is unknown. The sample holds no much larger clone one base away, and base qualities are not on file. This specimen comes from a study of T cell responses to AZD1222 COVID-19 vaccine (dated by TCRdb to about 2021). For the study in its entirety: A total of approximately 240 trial participants underwent TCR sequencing, of whom 207 received two doses of AZD1222 and some 25 received two doses of the MenACWY control vaccine. Enrollment into the trials was organized by age into subgroups of 18-55, 56-69 and 70-plus years, and those subgroups contained approximately 150, 30 and 60 TCR-sequenced participants, respectively. Broad study findings and their caveats: In the small 56-69-year group, the increase in depth fell short of significance, most likely because of low power. Vaccine-associated CD4 TCRs spanned the whole spike protein, with dominant responses in regions 160-218 and 743-854. Only five or six AZD1222 recipients were SARS-CoV-2 seropositive at baseline, limiting conclusions about previously exposed vaccinees. Because no samples from the day 14 peak response were available, repertoires could be characterized only after the peak T cell response. After two AZD1222 doses, spike-specific TCR breadth and depth were significantly higher than at day 0 and than in MenACWY recipients. Participants were mostly white British and included more females than males, and it was suggested by the authors that clonal diversity may have been underestimated. Nearly half of unique spike-specific TCRs reportedly recognized epitopes outside regions mutated in the B.1.351 and B.1.1.7 variants.

The CDR3 regions of human TCRbeta chains were analyzed by immunosequencing. The source study handled its data this way. TCRs in the repertoires were compared against a reference library of SARS-CoV-2-specific TCRs that had been generated with the MIRA antigen-specificity platform. Breadth was defined as the fraction of unique TCRs that were SARS-CoV-2-associated, and depth was defined as the fraction of total T cells that were SARS-CoV-2-associated. Using the MIRA data, each spike-specific TCR was assigned both to the spike region to which the TCR was reactive and to a CD4 or CD8 class. Log10-transformed breadth and depth values were compared by one-way ANOVA with Sidak's multiple comparisons tests. This immuneACCESS table, as held by TCRdb, lists in-frame sequences with V and J called but not all clones. Of the missing ones, under half trace to an unresolved V gene in checked studies; the others have no known cause. That table is the source of V, J and clone size, and D and trimming were worked out from the DNA. The sample table contains about 150,000 clones; only one count was recorded for 91% of them. Together, the top ten hold around 3.8% of the sample.

V is shortened by 2 bases, J by 5 bases, and the region joining them spans 18 bases. The germline V gene (reference sequence) gives CDR1 as LNHDA and CDR2 as SQIVND. The CDR3 has 16 amino acids, counting the end cysteine and phenylalanine. The read is trimmed to its CDR3 DNA, 48 bases read in frame from base 1. In light of the paper, this sample's time point label describes: about 28 days (+/-7) after the second vaccine dose. AZD1222 recipients with second doses at about 4 weeks or about 12 weeks were pooled, because spike-specific TCR depth and breadth did not differ between schedules. Vaccinee samples were obtained from the UK trials COV001 and COV002, which included a single-blind randomized controlled phase 2/3 trial of AZD1222 (ChAdOx1 nCoV-19) in healthy adults. For TCRbeta chain sequencing, PBMC samples were collected from trial participants at day 0 and at day 28 after the second dose.

The specimen comprised peripheral blood, sampled 28 days after the second AZD1222 dose. The receptor was isolated from an adult who received the AZD1222 COVID-19 vaccine. In this chain, TRBV19 is recombined with TRBJ1-2; the D gene remains uncertain. The CDR3 reads as follows: CASSISVQEPTYGYTF. The DNA is as follows: TGTGCCAGTAGTATATCGGTCCAGGAGCCTACATATGGCTACACCTTC. Beyond the CDR3, the reference TRBV19 and TRBJ1-2 genes provide the residues; the full variable domain reads: DGGITQSPKYLFRKEGQNVTLSCEQNLNHDAMYWYRQDPGQGLRLIYYSQIVNDFQKGDIAEGYSVSREKKESFPLTVTSAQKNPTAFYLCASSISVQEPTYGYTFGSGTRLTVV.